The 2 T cell receptor beta chains below come from one sample, sequenced in a study of T-cell memory formation after mild COVID-19 (dated by TCRdb to the early 2020s). Libraries were made using 5' RACE. Reads for this sample came from an Illumina NovaSeq 6000. TCRdb reprocessed the public reads (quality trimming at Q25 with fastp, clone calling with MiXCR) and kept in-frame beta chains. Here each entry gathers all rows of one CDR3 protein and keeps the most common genes and DNA. Present in this sample are around 300,000 distinct CDR3 sequences, roughly 13% of which were seen just once. The ten largest make up 21% of the sample. Sequencing input: PBMCs or a T cell subset sorted from them (not recorded which). These receptors were collected from a man aged 18 to 29 who had mild COVID-19 (a few samples of this study predate the infection). The sample titles of this study are shuffled in the database, so cell type and time point are left out; the donor was told from shared clones.

The sample holds many counts of this clonotype. This chain connects TRBV7-9 to TRBJ2-7; tentative D call: TRBD1 (6 bases). The CDR3 extends over 15 amino acids. The germline V and J ends were trimmed by 5 bases and 2 bases, with 16 bases remaining between them. Germline V gene data show CDR1 as SEHNR and CDR2 as FQNEAQ (reference sequence). The CDR3 protein is CASSPPTGPPYEQYV. Written as DNA, the CDR3 is TGTGCCAGCAGCCCTCCGACAGGCCCACCCTACGAGCAGTACGTC.

This clonotype was observed at least ten times. This chain links TRBV7-8 with TRBJ2-5; D is ambiguous. Looked up from germline, CDR1 is SGHVS and CDR2 is FQNEAQ. The CDR3 length is 15 residues. Trimming removed 6 bases at V and 5 bases at J, with 19 bases between. The CDR3, as DNA: TGTGCCAGCAGATATCCGGGCTCTTTAGGGGAGACCCAGTACTTC. Its protein is CASRYPGSLGETQYF.